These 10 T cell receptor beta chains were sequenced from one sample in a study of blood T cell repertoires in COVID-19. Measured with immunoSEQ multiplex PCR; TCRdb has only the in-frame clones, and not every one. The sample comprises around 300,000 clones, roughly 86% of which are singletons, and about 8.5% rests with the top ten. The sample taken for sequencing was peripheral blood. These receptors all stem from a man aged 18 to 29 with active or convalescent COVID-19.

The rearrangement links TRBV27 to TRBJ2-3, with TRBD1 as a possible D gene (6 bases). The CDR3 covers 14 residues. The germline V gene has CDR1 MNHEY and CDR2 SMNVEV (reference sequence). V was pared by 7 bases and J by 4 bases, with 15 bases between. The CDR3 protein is CASNPRAGADTQYF. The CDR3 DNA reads TGTGCCAGCAACCCACGGGCAGGGGCAGATACGCAGTATTTT.

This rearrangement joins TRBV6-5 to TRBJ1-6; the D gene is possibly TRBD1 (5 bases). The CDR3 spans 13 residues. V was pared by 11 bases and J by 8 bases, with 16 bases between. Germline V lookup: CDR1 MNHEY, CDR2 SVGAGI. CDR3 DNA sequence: TGTGCCGGGTCTGGCAGGGCGTATTCACCCCTCCACTTT. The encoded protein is CAGSGRAYSPLHF.

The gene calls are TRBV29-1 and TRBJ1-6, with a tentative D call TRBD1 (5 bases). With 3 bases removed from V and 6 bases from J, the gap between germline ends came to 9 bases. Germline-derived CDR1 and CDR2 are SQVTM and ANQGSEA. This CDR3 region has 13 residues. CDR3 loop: CSVEDTPNSPLHF. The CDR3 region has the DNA TGCAGCGTTGAGGACACCCCTAATTCACCCCTCCACTTT.

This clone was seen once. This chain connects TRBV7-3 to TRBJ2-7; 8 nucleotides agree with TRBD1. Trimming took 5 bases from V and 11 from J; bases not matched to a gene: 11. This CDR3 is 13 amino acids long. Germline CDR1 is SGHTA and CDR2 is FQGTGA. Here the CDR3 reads CASSTGQAGREYF. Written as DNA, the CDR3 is TGTGCCAGCAGCACGGGACAGGCGGGGCGGGAGTACTTC.

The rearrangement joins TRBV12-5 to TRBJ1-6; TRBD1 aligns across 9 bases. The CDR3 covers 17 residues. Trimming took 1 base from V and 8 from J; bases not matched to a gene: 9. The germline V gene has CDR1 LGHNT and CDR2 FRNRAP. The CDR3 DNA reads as TGTGCTAGTGGTTTGGCCCAGGGGGACAGGGTTTATTCACCCCTCCACTTT. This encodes CASGLAQGDRVYSPLHF.

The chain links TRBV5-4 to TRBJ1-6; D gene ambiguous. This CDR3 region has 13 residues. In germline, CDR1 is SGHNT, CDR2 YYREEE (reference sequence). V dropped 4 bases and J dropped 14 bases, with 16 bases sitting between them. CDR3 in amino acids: CASSPPDSLTLHF. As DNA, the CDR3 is TGTGCCAGCAGCCCGCCGGACTCCCTCACCCTCCACTTT.

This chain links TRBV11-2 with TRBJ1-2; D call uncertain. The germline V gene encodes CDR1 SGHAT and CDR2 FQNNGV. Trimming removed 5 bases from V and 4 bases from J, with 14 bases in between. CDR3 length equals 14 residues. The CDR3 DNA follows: TGTGCCAGCAGCCCCCGGGTGGTTGGCTATGGCTACACCTTC. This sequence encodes CASSPRVVGYGYTF.

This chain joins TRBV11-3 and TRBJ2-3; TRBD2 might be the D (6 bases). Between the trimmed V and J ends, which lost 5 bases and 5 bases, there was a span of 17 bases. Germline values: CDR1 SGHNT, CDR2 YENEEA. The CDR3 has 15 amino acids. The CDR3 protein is CASSGGFGAGDTQYF. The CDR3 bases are TGTGCCAGCAGCGGGGGGTTCGGGGCCGGAGATACGCAGTATTTT.

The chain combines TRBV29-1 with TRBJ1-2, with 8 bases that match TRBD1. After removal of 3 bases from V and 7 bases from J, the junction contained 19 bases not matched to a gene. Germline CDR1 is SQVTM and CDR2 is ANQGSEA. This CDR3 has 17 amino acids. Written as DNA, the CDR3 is TGCAGCGTTGACTTAAGGACAGGGTTGGGTTTTCGTCCTGGCTACACCTTC. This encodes CSVDLRTGLGFRPGYTF.

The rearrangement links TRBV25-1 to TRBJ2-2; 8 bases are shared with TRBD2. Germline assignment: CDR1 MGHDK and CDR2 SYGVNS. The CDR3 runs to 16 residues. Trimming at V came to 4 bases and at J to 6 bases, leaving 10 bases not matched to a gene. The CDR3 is CASSVGWTSNPGELFF. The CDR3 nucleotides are TGTGCCAGCAGTGTTGGCTGGACTAGCAACCCCGGGGAGCTGTTTTTT.